Listed below are T cell receptor beta chains from one sample, sequenced in a study of graft-versus-host responses after intestinal transplantation. These receptors' targets are unknown. The method was immunoSEQ multiplex PCR; TCRdb's version includes in-frame clones alone and lacks a portion of them. Here the sample spans over 100,000 clones, approximately 95% being singletons. The sequencing used unstimulated CD4+ T cells sorted from spleen or lymph node cells, collected before intestinal transplant. The origin of the receptors is a human donor who received an intestinal transplant. Both conserved end residues are trimmed from each CDR3.

J gene,V gene,CDR3 protein
TRBJ2-4,TRBV5-1,ASSLDFQNIQY
TRBJ2-7,TRBV9,ASSVGVGAMSEQY
TRBJ1-5,TRBV5-6,ASSGAPGLGQPQH
TRBJ2-5,TRBV15,ATSRDTGWQETQY
TRBJ1-5,TRBV19,ASSSGTGLTSNQPQH
TRBJ2-1,TRBV6-5,ASSYSYTAVNEQF
TRBJ1-1,TRBV28,ASSHRQGVAFIEAF
TRBJ1-4,TRBV30,AWSQQRTKLF
TRBJ1-5,TRBV28,ASHLSFGPQH
TRBJ1-1,TRBV10-3,AISEGTGGTEAF
TRBJ1-2,TRBV10-3,AISGAGGGYGYT
TRBJ1-1,TRBV7-7,ASSADRSTEAF
TRBJ2-3,TRBV4-1,ASSQLPGLQSDTQY
TRBJ2-7,TRBV10-3,ATASTGQEQY
TRBJ1-2,TRBV6-1,ASSEALGRVYGYT
TRBJ2-2,TRBV5-4,AGGSTNTGELF
TRBJ2-3,TRBV9,ASSTRGRRTDTQY
TRBJ2-2,TRBV6-6,ASRTGANTGELF
TRBJ1-5,TRBV6-1,ASSELGNQPQH
TRBJ2-2,TRBV28,ASQRSTGELF
TRBJ2-2,TRBV30,AWRPAPLAIGELF
TRBJ2-5,TRBV28,AHTQGDRGETQY
TRBJ2-7,TRBV18,ASSPRGQGTYEQY
TRBJ1-2,TRBV6-5,ASSSQTGKIYGYT
TRBJ2-1,TRBV28,ASSYRLAGYNEQF
TRBJ2-1,TRBV28,ASSEFLGVRGSYNEQF
TRBJ1-1,TRBV11-2,ASSAGRVTEAF
TRBJ2-7,TRBV16,ASSQYRPGLAGGPSYEQY
TRBJ2-7,TRBV11-2,ASSLDHPREQY
TRBJ2-5,TRBV29-1,SVVRTGETQY
TRBJ2-4,TRBV19,AGLGGSKNIQY
TRBJ2-2,TRBV4-1,ASSRGQNTGELF
TRBJ2-7,TRBV19,ASSPGQNSYEQY
TRBJ2-4,TRBV19,ASSTSGGRAKNIQY
TRBJ2-6,TRBV27,ASSYDTNSGANVLT
TRBJ1-1,TRBV2,ASTPRDFNTEAF
TRBJ1-3,TRBV11-1,ASSVDPSGNTIY
TRBJ2-2,TRBV9,ASSVTFRELF
TRBJ2-7,TRBV7-9,ASSPQDGGHEQY
TRBJ1-4,TRBV15,ATSRDLGATNEKLF
TRBJ2-1,TRBV6-5,ASSQQGNEQF
TRBJ1-4,TRBV5-1,ASSPGGRVEKLF
TRBJ2-7,TRBV6-1,ASSRQGDTYEQY
TRBJ2-5,TRBV5-1,ASSLSGTLQETQY
TRBJ2-1,TRBV6-1,ASRTGTGGSEQF
TRBJ2-7,TRBV10-3,AIRGPSNYEQY
TRBJ1-2,TRBV5-6,ASSLDRAYGYT
TRBJ2-1,TRBV5-1,ASSLYSSGSNEQF
TRBJ2-5,TRBV18,ASSQETSGRAVETQY
TRBJ1-2,TRBV6-5,ASRQQTGQGYT
TRBJ1-1,TRBV18,ASSRGRENTEAF
TRBJ2-7,TRBV7-9,ASSFGSTYEQY
TRBJ1-6,TRBV6-4,ASSDPGEYVSSYNSPLH
TRBJ2-3,TRBV5-1,ASSLSRSTDTQY
TRBJ1-5,TRBV2,ASSVYYSNQPQH
TRBJ2-7,TRBV30,AWSGGPFKGEQY
TRBJ2-4,TRBV18,ASSPLSLVAGGFENIQY
TRBJ2-6,TRBV18,ASSPTEANVLT
TRBJ2-1,TRBV5-1,ASQGLAGGNEQF
TRBJ1-3,TRBV19,ASSIRLDIDTIY